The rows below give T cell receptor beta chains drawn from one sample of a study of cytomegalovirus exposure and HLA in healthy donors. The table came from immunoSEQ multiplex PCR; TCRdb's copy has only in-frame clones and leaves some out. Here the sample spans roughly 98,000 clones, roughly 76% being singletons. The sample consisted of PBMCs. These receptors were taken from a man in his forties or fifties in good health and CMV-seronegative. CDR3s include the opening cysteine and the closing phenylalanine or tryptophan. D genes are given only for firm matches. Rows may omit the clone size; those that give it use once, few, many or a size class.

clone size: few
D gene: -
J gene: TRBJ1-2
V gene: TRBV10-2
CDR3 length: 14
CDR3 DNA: TGCGCCAGCAGTTTAGTCTCACAGAACTATGGCTACACCTTC
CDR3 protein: CASSLVSQNYGYTF

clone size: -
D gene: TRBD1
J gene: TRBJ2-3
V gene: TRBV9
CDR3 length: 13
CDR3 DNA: TGTGCCACCCTGGGACAGGGGGCAGATACGCAGTATTTT
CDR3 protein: CATLGQGADTQYF

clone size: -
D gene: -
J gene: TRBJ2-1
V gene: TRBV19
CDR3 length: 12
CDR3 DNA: TGTGCCAGTAGTATTTTTCCGGGTGAGCAGTTCTTC
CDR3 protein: CASSIFPGEQFF

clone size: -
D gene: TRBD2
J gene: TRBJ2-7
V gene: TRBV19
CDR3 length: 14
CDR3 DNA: TGTGCCAGTAGTAGGGGCGGGAGTGGCTACGAGCAGTACTTC
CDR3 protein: CASSRGGSGYEQYF

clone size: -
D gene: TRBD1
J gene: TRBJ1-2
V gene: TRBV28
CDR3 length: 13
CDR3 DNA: TGTGCCATCGACAGGGGGGCTAACTATGGCTACACCTTC
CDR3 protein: CAIDRGANYGYTF

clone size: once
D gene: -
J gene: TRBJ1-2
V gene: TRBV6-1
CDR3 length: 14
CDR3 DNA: TGTGCCAGCAGTGAAGGTCTCCGACTCTATGGCTACACCTTC
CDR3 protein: CASSEGLRLYGYTF

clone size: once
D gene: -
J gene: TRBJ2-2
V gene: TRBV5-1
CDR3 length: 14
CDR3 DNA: TGCGCCAGCAGCGCTGACACGAACACCGGGGAGCTGTTTTTT
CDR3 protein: CASSADTNTGELFF

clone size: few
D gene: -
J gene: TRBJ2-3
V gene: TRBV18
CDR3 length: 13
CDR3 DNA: TGTGCCAGCTCACCCGGTAGTACAGATACGCAGTATTTT
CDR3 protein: CASSPGSTDTQYF

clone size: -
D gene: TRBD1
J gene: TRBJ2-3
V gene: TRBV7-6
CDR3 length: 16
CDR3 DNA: TGTGCCAGCAGCTTAGCGCGCGCACAGGGGTTAGATACGCAGTATTTT
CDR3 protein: CASSLARAQGLDTQYF

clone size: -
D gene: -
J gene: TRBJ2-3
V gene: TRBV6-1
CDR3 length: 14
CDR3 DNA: TGTGCCAGCAGTGACAATTCGGGTGCAGATACGCAGTATTTT
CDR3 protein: CASSDNSGADTQYF

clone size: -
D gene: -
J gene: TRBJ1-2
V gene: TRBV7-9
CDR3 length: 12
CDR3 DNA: TGTGCCAGCAGCTTAGCTGTGGGCAACTACACCTTC
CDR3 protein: CASSLAVGNYTF

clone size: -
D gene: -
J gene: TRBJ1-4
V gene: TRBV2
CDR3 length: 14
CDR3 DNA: TGTGCCAGCAGTTTGTGGACAGTGGATGAAAAACTGTTTTTT
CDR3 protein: CASSLWTVDEKLFF

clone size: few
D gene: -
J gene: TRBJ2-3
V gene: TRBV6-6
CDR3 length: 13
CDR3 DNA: TGTGCCAGCGCGGGACGGGCAGGAGATACGCAGTATTTT
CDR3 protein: CASAGRAGDTQYF

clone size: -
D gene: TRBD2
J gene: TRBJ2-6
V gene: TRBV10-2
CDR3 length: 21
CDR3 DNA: TGCGCCAGCAGTCCCGGGACTAGCGGGGGGTATAGACTTGTTGGGGCCAACGTCCTGACTTTC
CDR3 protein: CASSPGTSGGYRLVGANVLTF

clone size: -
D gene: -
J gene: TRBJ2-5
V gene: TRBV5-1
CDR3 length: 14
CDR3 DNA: TGCGCCAGCAGCTCTACCCCAGGGTTGGAGACCCAGTACTTC
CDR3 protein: CASSSTPGLETQYF

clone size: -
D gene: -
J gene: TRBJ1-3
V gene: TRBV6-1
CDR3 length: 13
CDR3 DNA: TGTGCCAGCAGGGCAGGGGAAGGAAACACCATATATTTT
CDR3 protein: CASRAGEGNTIYF

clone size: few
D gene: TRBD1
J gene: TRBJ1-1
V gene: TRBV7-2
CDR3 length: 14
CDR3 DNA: TGTGCCAGCAGCTTAGTACAGGGGGCGGCTGAAGCTTTCTTT
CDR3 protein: CASSLVQGAAEAFF

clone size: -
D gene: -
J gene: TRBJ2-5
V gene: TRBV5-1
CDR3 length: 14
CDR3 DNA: TGCGCCAGCAGCTTTTCAGGCAGCCAAGAGACCCAGTACTTC
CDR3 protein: CASSFSGSQETQYF

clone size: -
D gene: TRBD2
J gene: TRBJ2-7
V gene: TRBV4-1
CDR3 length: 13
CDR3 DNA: TGCGCCAGCAGCCAGGGGGACTATTACGGGCAGTACTTC
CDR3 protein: CASSQGDYYGQYF

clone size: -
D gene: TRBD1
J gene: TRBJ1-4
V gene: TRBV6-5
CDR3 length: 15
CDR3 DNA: TGTGCCAGCAGTGGGACAGCTGCAACTAATGAAAAACTGTTTTTT
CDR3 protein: CASSGTAATNEKLFF

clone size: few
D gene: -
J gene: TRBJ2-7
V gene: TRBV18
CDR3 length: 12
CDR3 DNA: TGTGCCAGCTCACCAACCCAGCGCGAGCAGTACTTC
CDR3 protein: CASSPTQREQYF

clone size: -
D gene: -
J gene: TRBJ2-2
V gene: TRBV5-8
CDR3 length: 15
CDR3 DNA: TGTGCCAGCAGCTTGGGTTGGGGCAACACCGGGGAGCTGTTTTTT
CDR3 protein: CASSLGWGNTGELFF

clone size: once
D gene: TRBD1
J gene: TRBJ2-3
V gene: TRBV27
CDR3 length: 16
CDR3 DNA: TGTGCCAGCAGAACGCCTGGGACAGACAAGACGGATACGCAGTATTTT
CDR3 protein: CASRTPGTDKTDTQYF

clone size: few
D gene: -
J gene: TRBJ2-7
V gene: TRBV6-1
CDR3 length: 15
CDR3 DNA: TGTGCCAGCAGTCAGAGACAGGACCCCTCCTACGAGCAGTACTTC
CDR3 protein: CASSQRQDPSYEQYF

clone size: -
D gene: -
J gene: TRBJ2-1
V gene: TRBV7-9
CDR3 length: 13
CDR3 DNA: TGTGCCAGCAGCTCCGGACTCTTCAATGAGCAGTTCTTC
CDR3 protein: CASSSGLFNEQFF

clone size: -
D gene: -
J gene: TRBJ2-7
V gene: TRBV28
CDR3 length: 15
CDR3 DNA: TGTGCCAGCAGTTTATTCCGGACAGTGACATACGAGCAGTACTTC
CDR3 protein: CASSLFRTVTYEQYF

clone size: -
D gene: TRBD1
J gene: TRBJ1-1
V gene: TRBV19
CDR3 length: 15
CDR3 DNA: TGTGCCAGTAGTCTACACAGGGGAATGGACACTGAAGCTTTCTTT
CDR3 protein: CASSLHRGMDTEAFF

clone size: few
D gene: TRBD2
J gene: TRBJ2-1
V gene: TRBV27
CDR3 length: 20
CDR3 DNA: TGTGCCAGCAGCTCTAAGGCGGGACTAGCAGGGGCCGACCGGAGAAATGAGCAGTTCTTC
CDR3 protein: CASSSKAGLAGADRRNEQFF

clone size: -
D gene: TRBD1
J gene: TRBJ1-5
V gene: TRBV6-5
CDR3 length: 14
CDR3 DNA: TGTGCCAGCACGCTCGGACAGGGGAATCAGCCCCAGCATTTT
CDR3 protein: CASTLGQGNQPQHF

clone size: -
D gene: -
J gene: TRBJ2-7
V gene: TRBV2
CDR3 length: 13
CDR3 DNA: TGTGCCAGCAGTGACAGGGCCCCTAGCGAGCAGTACTTC
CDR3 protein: CASSDRAPSEQYF

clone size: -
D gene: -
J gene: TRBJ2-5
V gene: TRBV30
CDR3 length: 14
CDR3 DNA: TGTGCCTGGAGTGTCCGCAGGGGGAGGGAGACCCAGTACTTC
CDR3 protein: CAWSVRRGRETQYF

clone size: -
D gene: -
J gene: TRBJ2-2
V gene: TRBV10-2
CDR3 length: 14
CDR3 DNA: TGCGCCAGCAGTGATCAGGGGGGCACCGGGGAGCTGTTTTTT
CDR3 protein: CASSDQGGTGELFF

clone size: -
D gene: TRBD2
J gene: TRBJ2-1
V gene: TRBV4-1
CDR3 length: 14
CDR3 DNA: TGCGCCAGCAGCCTTCAGCGGGGGGGCTTTGAGCAGTTCTTC
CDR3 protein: CASSLQRGGFEQFF

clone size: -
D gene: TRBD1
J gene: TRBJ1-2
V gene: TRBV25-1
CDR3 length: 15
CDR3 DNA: TGTGCCAGCAGGGGATCGGACAGGGGGCAGCATGGCTACACCTTC
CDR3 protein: CASRGSDRGQHGYTF

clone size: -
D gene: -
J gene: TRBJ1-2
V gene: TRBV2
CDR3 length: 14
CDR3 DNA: TGTACCAGCATTAGCATCGGACAGTTCTATGGCTACACCTTC
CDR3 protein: CTSISIGQFYGYTF

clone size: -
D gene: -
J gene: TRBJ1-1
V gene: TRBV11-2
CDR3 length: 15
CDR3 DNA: TGTGCCAGCAGCCTACCCGGGGCAGCGGGCACTGAAGCTTTCTTT
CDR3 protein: CASSLPGAAGTEAFF

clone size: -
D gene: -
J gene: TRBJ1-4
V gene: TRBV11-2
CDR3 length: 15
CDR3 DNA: TGTGCCAGCAGCCTAGCGGACAGAAAAGGGGAAAAACTGTTTTTT
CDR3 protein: CASSLADRKGEKLFF

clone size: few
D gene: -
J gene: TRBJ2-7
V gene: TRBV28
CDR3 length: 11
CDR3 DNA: TGTGCCAGCAGACTGATATACGAGCAGTACTTC
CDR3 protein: CASRLIYEQYF

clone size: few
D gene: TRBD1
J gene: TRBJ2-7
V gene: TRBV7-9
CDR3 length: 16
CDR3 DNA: TGTGCCAGCAGCTTCGGAGACAGGGGCACCCCCTACGAGCAGTACTTC
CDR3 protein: CASSFGDRGTPYEQYF

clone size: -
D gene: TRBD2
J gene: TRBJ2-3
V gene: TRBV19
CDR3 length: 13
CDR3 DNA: TGTGCCAGTAGTACGGGACTAGCAGATACGCAGTATTTT
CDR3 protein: CASSTGLADTQYF

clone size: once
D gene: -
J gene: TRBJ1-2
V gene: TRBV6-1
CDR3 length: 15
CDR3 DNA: TGTGCCAGCAGTGAATGGCCTCAAAACCCCTATGGCTACACCTTC
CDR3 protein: CASSEWPQNPYGYTF

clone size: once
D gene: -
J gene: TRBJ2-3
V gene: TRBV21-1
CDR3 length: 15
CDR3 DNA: TGTGCCAGCAGCGGGGAACTAGCCGTAACAGATACGCAGTATTTT
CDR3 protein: CASSGELAVTDTQYF

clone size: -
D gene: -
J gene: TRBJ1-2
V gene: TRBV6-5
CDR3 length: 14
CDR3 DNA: TGTGCCAGCAGTTCCCGACAGTTGGCTGACGGCTACACCTTC
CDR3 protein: CASSSRQLADGYTF

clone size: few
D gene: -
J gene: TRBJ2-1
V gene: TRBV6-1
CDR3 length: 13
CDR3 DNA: TGTGCCAGCGGGGGCCAACAAAGAAATGAGCAGTTCTTC
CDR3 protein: CASGGQQRNEQFF

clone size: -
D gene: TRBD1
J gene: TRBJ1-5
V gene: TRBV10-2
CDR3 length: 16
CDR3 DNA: TGCGCCAGCAGTGACCCCGACAGGGGAGGGAATCAGCCCCAGCATTTT
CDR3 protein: CASSDPDRGGNQPQHF

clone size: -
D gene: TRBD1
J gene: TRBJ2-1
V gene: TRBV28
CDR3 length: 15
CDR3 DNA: TGTGCCAGCACCGGACGACAGGGCCTATACAATGAGCAGTTCTTC
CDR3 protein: CASTGRQGLYNEQFF

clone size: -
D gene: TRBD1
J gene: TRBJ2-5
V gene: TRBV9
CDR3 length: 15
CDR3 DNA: TGTGCCAGCAGCGTATTAACGGGACAGCAAGAGACCCAGTACTTC
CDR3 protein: CASSVLTGQQETQYF

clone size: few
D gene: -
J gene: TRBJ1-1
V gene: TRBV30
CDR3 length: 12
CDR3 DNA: TGTGCCTCCGCGAAACTGAACACTGAAGCTTTCTTT
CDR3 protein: CASAKLNTEAFF

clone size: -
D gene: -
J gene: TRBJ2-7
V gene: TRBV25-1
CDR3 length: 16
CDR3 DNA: TGTGCCAGCAGTGAATATCAGGGGCTGGGGTCCTACGAGCAGTACTTC
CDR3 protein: CASSEYQGLGSYEQYF

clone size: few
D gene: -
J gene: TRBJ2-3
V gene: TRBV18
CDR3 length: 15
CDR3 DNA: TGTGCCAGCTCACCTCCGAGGTCTAGCACAGATACGCAGTATTTT
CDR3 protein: CASSPPRSSTDTQYF